Each of the 10 T cell receptor beta chains below was sequenced from the same sample in a study of T cells in Graves' hyperthyroidism and ophthalmopathy. Researchers amplified the TCR beta CDR3 regions from RNA transcripts. TCR CDR3 underwent first-round RT-PCR with the HTBI primer set. Each CDR3 protein is one row after TCRdb ran MiXCR on the multiplex PCR reads. The sample has approximately 710,000 distinct CDR3 sequences, 17% seen once. The sequencing input was blood. These receptor sequences come from a man in his fifties or sixties with Graves' hyperthyroidism.

The chain recombines TRBV29-1 with TRBJ1-2; TRBD1 might be the D (5 bases). Germline CDR1 and CDR2: SQVTM and ANQGSEA. V dropped 6 bases and J dropped 0 bases, with 5 bases sitting between them. CDR3 length equals 11 residues. CDR3 protein: CSVTANYGYTF. DNA for the CDR3: TGCAGCGTGACAGCTAACTATGGCTACACCTTC. Based on the CDR3 plus reference TRBV29-1 and TRBJ1-2, the full variable domain is SAVISQKPSRDICQRGTSLTIQCQVDSQVTMMFWYRQQPGQSLTLIATANQGSEATYESGFVIDKFPISRPNLTFSTLTVSNMSPEDSSIYLCSVTANYGYTFGSGTRLTVV.

The chain is built from TRBV20-1 and TRBJ2-7; D remains unclear. The V end lost 3 bases, the J end lost 7 bases, and 7 bases lay between the germline ends. The length of the CDR3 is 10 residues. From germline, CDR1 is DFQATT and CDR2 SNEGSKA (reference sequence). The DNA of the CDR3 is TGCAGTGCTAGTGCTCGGGAGCAGTACTTC. It translates to CSASAREQYF.

V is TRBV10-3 and J is TRBJ1-5, with no clear D. The CDR3 length is 12 residues. CDR1 ENHRY and CDR2 SYGVKD come from the germline V gene. V lost 0 bases and J lost 7, with 4 bases in between. The CDR3 bases are TGTGCCATCAGTGAGTCGATACAGCCCCAGCATTTT. Translating it yields CAISESIQPQHF.

The chain links TRBV5-1 to TRBJ2-7; 9 nucleotides align to TRBD2. Per germline, CDR1 SGHRS and CDR2 YFSETQ. With 5 bases clipped from V and 4 bases from J, the junction kept 7 bases outside the gene matches. CDR3 length equals 14 residues. The CDR3 coding sequence is TGCGCCAGCAGTTTAGCGGGAGTGAATTACGAGCAGTACTTC. Its protein product is CASSLAGVNYEQYF.

This clonotype was observed a few times. The CDR3 DNA is TGTGCCACCAGCAGAGGGGACAGGGCTATGAACACTGAAGCTTTCTTT. Encoded protein: CATSRGDRAMNTEAFF. The J gene is TRBJ1-1, the V gene TRBV15, with 9 bases identical to TRBD1. V shed 1 base, J shed 0 bases, and the junction held 3 bases outside the gene matches. The CDR3 runs 16 residues. Germline loops: CDR1 LNHNV, CDR2 YYDKDF (reference sequence).

This clonotype occurred many times. This chain uses TRBV11-2 with TRBJ2-3; TRBD2 matches 8 bases. CDR3 length: 18 residues. The V gene end was trimmed by 1 base and the J gene end by 6 bases; junction bases not matched to a gene: 15. The germline CDR1 and CDR2 sequences are SGHAT and FQNNGV. CDR3 loop: CASSLGGGLAPLGDTQYF. As DNA, the CDR3 is TGTGCCAGCAGCTTAGGGGGAGGACTAGCACCGTTGGGGGATACGCAGTATTTT.

The genes are TRBV10-3 and TRBJ2-3; tentative D call: TRBD2 (6 bases). Germline lookup yields CDR1 ENHRY and CDR2 SYGVKD. CDR3 length equals 13 residues. Trimming pared 4 bases from V and 2 bases from J, leaving 7 bases between. The CDR3 nucleotides read TGTGCCATCAGTGGCGGGGACACAGATACGCAGTATTTT. This encodes CAISGGDTDTQYF.

Notes on this clonotype: An end of the junction differs from the germline gene, which may be a read error. Here the CDR3 reads CAWSGGTDTQYF. The CDR3, as DNA: TGTGCCTGGAGCGGTGGCACGGATACGCAGTATTTT. The chain uses TRBV30 and TRBJ2-3; no reliable D call. The CDR3 is 12 residues long. Germline-derived CDR1 and CDR2 are GTSNPN and SVGIG (reference sequence).

In this sample, this clonotype turned up a few times. The V call is TRBV6-1, the J call TRBJ2-5, with 9 positions matching TRBD2. The V gene end was trimmed by 6 bases and the J gene end by 2 bases; junction bases not matched to a gene: 10. This CDR3 has 16 residues. Germline V gives CDR1 MNHNS, CDR2 SASEGT. This CDR3 reads CASSLQAGGKQETQYF. In DNA, the CDR3 is TGTGCCAGCAGCCTCCAAGCGGGAGGTAAACAAGAGACCCAGTACTTC.

This clonotype was seen ten or more times. This chain connects TRBV28 to TRBJ2-7; 10 bases line up with TRBD2. There are 15 residues in the CDR3. Germline values: CDR1 MDHEN, CDR2 SYDVKM. Trimming took 7 bases from V and 2 from J; bases not matched to a gene: 8. The CDR3 coding sequence is TGTGCCAGCATCACCAAAACTAGCGGGACCTACGAGCAGTACTTC. Translated: CASITKTSGTYEQYF.